The 12 T cell receptor beta chains below come from one sample, sequenced in a study of somatic mutations in cytotoxic T cells in rheumatoid arthritis. Measured with immunoSEQ multiplex PCR; TCRdb has only the in-frame clones, and not every one. The top ten clones hold about a sixth of a sample with about 15,000 clones, roughly 74% of them seen once. Sequencing was performed on CD8+ T cells sorted from blood. The origin of the receptors is an adult with rheumatoid arthritis.

The rearrangement links TRBV27 to TRBJ2-7, with D perhaps TRBD2 (5 bases). This CDR3 is built from 13 residues. Trimming took off 3 bases at V and 6 bases at J, with 12 bases between the two ends. Germline values: CDR1 MNHEY, CDR2 SMNVEV (reference sequence). The chain's CDR3 is CASSFGTEGEQYF. Written as DNA, the CDR3 is TGTGCCAGCAGTTTCGGTACCGAGGGCGAGCAGTACTTC.

The CDR3: CASSFSSGEDQPQHF. The CDR3 DNA reads as TGTGCCAGCAGTTTCTCGTCAGGGGAAGATCAGCCCCAGCATTTT. The chain uses TRBV6-6 and TRBJ1-5; a weak D match, TRBD1 (6 bases). Germline-derived CDR1 and CDR2 are MNHNY and SVGAGI (reference sequence). CDR3 length equals 15 residues. V was cut by 4 bases and J by 5 bases, with 15 bases left in between.

The sample holds one count of this clone. The rearrangement joins TRBV6-1 to TRBJ2-7, with no clear D. This CDR3 spans 13 amino acids. Between the trimmed V and J ends, which lost 0 bases and 3 bases, there was a span of 6 bases. The germline CDR1 and CDR2 sequences are MNHNS and SASEGT. In DNA, the CDR3 is TGTGCCAGCAGTGAAGCGCTTTACTACGAGCAGTACTTC. This sequence encodes CASSEALYYEQYF.

The CDR3 loop reads CASSKSDRESNQPQHF. For the CDR3, the DNA is TGTGCCAGCAGCAAATCGGACAGGGAGAGCAATCAGCCCCAGCATTTT. The rearrangement links TRBV21-1 to TRBJ1-5; no check of the table's D call, TRBD1, against the DNA was made. TRBV21-1 is described as a pseudogene. The CDR3 extends over 16 amino acids.

This chain joins TRBV10-3 and TRBJ2-5; weak D call: TRBD2 (5 bases). Trimming removed 0 bases from V and 3 bases from J, with 11 bases in between. CDR1 is ENHRY, CDR2 SYGVKD, per germline. This CDR3 has 15 residues. As DNA, the CDR3 is TGTGCCATCAGTGAGTCGAGTCTCGGGAAAGAGACCCAGTACTTC. This gives the protein CAISESSLGKETQYF.

V and J are TRBV9 and TRBJ2-4; D is perhaps TRBD2 (6 bases). Trimming took off 6 bases at V and 5 bases at J, with 12 bases between the two ends. The CDR3 length is 13 residues. Germline V CDR1 and CDR2: SGDLS, YYNGEE. CDR3 in amino acids: CASTGVRENIQYF. CDR3 coding DNA: TGTGCCAGCACGGGGGTACGGGAAAACATTCAGTACTTC.

The chain has TRBV2 and TRBJ2-7; the D gene is possibly TRBD2 (6 bases). CDR3 length: 16 residues. Germline V gene lookup returns CDR1 SNHLY and CDR2 FYNNEI. V was pared by 1 base and J by 4 bases, with 17 bases between. The CDR3 nucleotides are TGTGCCAGCAGTGAAGGTTACCAGGGAGGTTTTTACGAGCAGTACTTC. Its translation is CASSEGYQGGFYEQYF.

In its sample, this clone was seen once. The chain carries TRBV5-1 and TRBJ1-1, with no clear D. V lost 0 bases, J lost 7 bases, and 7 bases lay in between. The germline CDR1 and CDR2 sequences are SGHRS and YFSETQ. This CDR3 region has 12 residues. This CDR3 is CASSLGPNEAFF. The CDR3 DNA sequence: TGCGCCAGCAGCTTGGGTCCAAATGAAGCTTTCTTT.

The chain recombines TRBV11-3 with TRBJ2-1, with 10 bases aligning to TRBD2. CDR3 length equals 15 residues. CDR1 and CDR2 (germline): SGHNT, YENEEA. The ends lost 6 bases at V and 8 bases at J; junction bases unmatched: 10. The CDR3 spells CASSSDSGGTDEQFF. CDR3 nucleotide sequence: TGTGCCAGCAGTTCAGATAGCGGGGGGACCGATGAGCAGTTCTTC.

The rearrangement uses TRBV4-1 and TRBJ2-7, with 8 bases fitting TRBD1. Looked up from germline, CDR1 is MGHRA and CDR2 is YSYEKL. The junction had 6 bases not matched to a gene; V was cut back by 1 base and J by 7 bases. The CDR3 consists of 14 residues. The CDR3 DNA sequence: TGCGCCAGCAGCCAAGGATGGACAGGGAGTGAGCAGTACTTC. The encoded protein is CASSQGWTGSEQYF.

The V call is TRBV10-1, the J call TRBJ2-3; TRBD2 matches at 8 bases. Unmatched junction bases numbered 6, after V lost 6 bases and J lost 4 bases. This CDR3 spans 14 amino acids. In germline, CDR1 is WNHNN, CDR2 SYGVQD (reference sequence). CDR3 bases: TGCGCCAGCAGCCCGGGGGGGCCCGCAGATACGCAGTATTTT. Amino acids: CASSPGGPADTQYF.

The J gene is TRBJ1-4, the V gene TRBV5-5; D possibly corresponds to TRBD1 (5 bases). Trimming took off 1 base at V and 0 bases at J, with 7 bases between the two ends. Germline assignment: CDR1 SGHKS and CDR2 YYEKEE (reference sequence). CDR3 length equals 15 residues. CDR3 amino acids: CASSLQGATNEKLFF. CDR3 sequence (DNA): TGTGCCAGCAGCTTGCAGGGAGCAACTAATGAAAAACTGTTTTTT.